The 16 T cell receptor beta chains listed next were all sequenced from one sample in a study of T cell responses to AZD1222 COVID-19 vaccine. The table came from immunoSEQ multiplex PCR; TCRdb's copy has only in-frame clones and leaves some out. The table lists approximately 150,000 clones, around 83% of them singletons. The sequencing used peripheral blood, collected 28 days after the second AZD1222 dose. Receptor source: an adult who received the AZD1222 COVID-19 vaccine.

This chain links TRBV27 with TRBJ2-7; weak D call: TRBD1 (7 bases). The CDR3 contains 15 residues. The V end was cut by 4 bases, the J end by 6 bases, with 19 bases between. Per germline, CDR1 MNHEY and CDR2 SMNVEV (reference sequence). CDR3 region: CASSSLQGRKREQYF. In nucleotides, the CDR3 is TGTGCCAGCAGTTCCTTACAGGGGAGGAAACGCGAGCAGTACTTC.

The CDR3 spells CASSQDEGPLSPGTF. CDR3 nucleotides: TGTGCCAGCAGCCAAGATGAGGGACCCCTATCGCCGGGCACCTTC. The chain links TRBV4-2 to TRBJ1-2; maybe TRBD1 (5 bases). The length of the CDR3 is 15 residues. Germline V gene sequence: CDR1 LGHNA, CDR2 YNFKEQ. Trimming removed 0 bases from V and 13 bases from J, with 21 bases in between.

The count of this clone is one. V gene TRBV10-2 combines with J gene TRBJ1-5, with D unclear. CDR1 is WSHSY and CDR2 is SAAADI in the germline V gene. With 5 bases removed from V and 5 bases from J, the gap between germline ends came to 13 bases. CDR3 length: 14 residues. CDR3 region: CASSQRLGDQPQHF. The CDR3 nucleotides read TGCGCCAGCAGTCAGAGACTTGGGGATCAGCCCCAGCATTTT.

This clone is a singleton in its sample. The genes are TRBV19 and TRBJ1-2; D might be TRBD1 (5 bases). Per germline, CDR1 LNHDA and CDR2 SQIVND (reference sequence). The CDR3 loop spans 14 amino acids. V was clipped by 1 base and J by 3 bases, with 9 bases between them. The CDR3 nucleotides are TGTGCCAGTAGTATAGCCGAGGGGCACTATGGCTACACCTTC. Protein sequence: CASSIAEGHYGYTF.

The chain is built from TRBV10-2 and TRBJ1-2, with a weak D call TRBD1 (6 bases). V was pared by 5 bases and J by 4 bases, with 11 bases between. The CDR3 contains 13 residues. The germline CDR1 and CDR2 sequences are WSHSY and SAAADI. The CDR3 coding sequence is TGCGCCAGCAGTTCAGGGACAATCTATGGCTACACCTTC. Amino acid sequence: CASSSGTIYGYTF.

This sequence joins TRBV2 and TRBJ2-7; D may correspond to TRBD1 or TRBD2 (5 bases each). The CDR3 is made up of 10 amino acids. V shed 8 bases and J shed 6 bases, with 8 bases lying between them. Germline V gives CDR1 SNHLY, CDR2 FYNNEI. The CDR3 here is CASGAGEQYF. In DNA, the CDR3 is TGTGCCAGCGGGGCGGGCGAGCAGTACTTC.

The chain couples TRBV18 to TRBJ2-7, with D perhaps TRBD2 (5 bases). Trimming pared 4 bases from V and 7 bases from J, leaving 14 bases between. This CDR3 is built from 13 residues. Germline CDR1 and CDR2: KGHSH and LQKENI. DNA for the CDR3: TGTGCCAGCTCACGGACCGAGGGTAGGGAGCAGTACTTC. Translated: CASSRTEGREQYF.

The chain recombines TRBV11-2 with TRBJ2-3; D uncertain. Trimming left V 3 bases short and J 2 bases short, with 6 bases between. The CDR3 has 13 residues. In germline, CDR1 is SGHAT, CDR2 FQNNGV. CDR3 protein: CASSFDTTDTQYF. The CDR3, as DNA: TGTGCCAGCAGCTTTGACACCACAGATACGCAGTATTTT.

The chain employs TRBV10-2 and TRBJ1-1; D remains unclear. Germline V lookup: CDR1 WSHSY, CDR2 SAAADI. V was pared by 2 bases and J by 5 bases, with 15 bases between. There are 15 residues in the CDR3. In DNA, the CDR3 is TGCGCCAGCAGTGAGCCCTTTTGGGGTAGGACTGAAGCTTTCTTT. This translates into CASSEPFWGRTEAFF.

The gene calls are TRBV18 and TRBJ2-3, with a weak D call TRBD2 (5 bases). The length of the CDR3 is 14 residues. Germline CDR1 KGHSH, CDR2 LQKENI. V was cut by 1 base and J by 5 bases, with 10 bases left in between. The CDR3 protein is CASSPRGSRDTQYF. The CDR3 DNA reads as TGTGCCAGCTCACCACGAGGGTCAAGAGATACGCAGTATTTT.

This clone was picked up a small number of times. This chain's CDR3 is CASSPYGMGREAGTQYF. DNA for the CDR3: TGTGCCAGTAGTCCATACGGGATGGGGCGGGAGGCCGGGACCCAGTACTTC. J is TRBJ2-5 and V is TRBV19; 8 bases agree with TRBD2. Germline CDR1 and CDR2: LNHDA and SQIVND (reference sequence). V trimming: 5 bases; J trimming: 7 bases; junction bases outside the gene matches: 18. This CDR3 comprises 17 residues.

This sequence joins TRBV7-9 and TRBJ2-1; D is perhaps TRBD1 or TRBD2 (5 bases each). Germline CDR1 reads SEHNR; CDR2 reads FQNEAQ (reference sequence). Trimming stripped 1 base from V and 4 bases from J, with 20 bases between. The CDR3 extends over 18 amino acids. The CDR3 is CASSLVGDLLELYNEQFF. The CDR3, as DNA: TGTGCCAGCAGCTTAGTCGGGGACCTGCTTGAGTTATACAATGAGCAGTTCTTC.

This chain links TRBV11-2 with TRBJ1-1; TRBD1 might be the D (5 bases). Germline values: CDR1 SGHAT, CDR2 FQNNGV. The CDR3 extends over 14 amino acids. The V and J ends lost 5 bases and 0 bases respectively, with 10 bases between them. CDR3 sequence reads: CASSPVRVNTEAFF. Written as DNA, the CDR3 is TGTGCCAGCAGCCCGGTCAGGGTGAACACTGAAGCTTTCTTT.

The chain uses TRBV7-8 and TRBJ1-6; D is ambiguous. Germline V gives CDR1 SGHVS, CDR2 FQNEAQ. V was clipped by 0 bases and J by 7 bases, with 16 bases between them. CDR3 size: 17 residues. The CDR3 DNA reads TGTGCCAGCAGCTTAGCGTTAGACCCGAGGGTGAATTCACCCCTCCACTTT. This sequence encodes CASSLALDPRVNSPLHF.

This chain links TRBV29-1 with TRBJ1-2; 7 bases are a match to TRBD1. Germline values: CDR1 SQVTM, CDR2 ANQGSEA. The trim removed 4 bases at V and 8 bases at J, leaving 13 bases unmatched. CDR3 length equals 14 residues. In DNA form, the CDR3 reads TGCAGCGTTGGGTGGGGAGGGGGCGAAGGAGGCTACACCTTC. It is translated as CSVGWGGGEGGYTF. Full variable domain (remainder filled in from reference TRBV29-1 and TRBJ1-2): SAVISQKPSRDICQRGTSLTIQCQVDSQVTMMFWYRQQPGQSLTLIATANQGSEATYESGFVIDKFPISRPNLTFSTLTVSNMSPEDSSIYLCSVGWGGGEGGYTFGSGTRLTVV.

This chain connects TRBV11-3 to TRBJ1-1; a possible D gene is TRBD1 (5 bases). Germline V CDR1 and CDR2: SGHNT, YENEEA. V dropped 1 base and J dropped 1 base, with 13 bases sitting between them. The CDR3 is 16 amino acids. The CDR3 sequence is CASSLGPDGGNTEAFF. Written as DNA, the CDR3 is TGTGCCAGCAGCTTAGGTCCTGACGGGGGGAACACTGAAGCTTTCTTT.